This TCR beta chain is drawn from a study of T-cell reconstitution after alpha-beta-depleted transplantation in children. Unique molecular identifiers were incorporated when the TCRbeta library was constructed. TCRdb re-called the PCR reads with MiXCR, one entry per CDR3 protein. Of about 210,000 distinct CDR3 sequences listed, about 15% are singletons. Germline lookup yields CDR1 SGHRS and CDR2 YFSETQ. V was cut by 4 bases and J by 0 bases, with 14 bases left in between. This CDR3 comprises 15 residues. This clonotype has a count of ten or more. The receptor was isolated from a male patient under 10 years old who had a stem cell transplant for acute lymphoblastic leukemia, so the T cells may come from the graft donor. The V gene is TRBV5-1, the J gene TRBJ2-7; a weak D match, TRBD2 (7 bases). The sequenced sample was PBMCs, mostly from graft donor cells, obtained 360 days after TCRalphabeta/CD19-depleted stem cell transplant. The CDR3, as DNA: TGCGCCAGCAGCCTGGAAGGGGGGGGCTCCTACGAGCAGTACTTC. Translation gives CASSLEGGGSYEQYF.